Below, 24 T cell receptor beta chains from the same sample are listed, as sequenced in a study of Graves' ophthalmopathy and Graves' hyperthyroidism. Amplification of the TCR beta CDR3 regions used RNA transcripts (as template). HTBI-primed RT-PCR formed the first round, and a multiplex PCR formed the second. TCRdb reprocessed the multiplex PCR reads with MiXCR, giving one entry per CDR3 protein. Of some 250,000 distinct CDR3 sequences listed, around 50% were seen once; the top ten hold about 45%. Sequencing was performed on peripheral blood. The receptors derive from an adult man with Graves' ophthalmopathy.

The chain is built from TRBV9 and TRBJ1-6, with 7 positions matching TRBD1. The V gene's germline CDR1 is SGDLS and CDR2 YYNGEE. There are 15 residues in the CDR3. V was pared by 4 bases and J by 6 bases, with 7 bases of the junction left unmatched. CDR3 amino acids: CASSTGTDLNSPLHF. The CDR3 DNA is TGTGCCAGCAGCACGGGGACAGACCTTAATTCACCCCTCCACTTT.

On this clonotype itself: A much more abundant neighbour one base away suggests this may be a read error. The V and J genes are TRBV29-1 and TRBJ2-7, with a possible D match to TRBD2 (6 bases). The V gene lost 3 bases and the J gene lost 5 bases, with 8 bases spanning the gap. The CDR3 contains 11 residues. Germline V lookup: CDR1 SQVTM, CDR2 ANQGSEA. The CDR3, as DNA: TGCAGCGTTGAGGCGGGAAACGAGCAGTACTTC. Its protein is CSVEAGNEQYF.

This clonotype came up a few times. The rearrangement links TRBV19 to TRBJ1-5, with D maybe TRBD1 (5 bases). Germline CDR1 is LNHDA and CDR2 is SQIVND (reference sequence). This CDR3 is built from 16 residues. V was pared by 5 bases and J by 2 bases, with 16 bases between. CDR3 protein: CASSSRLARGNQPQHF. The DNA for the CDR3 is TGTGCCAGTAGTTCGCGGTTGGCCAGGGGCAATCAGCCCCAGCATTTT.

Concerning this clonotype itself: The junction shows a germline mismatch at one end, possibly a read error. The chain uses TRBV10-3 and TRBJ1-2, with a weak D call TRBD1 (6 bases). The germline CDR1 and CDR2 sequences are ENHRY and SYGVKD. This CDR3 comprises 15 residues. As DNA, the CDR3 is TGTGCCGTCAGTGAGTCCAGGGCAGGGGATCGTGGCTACACCTTC. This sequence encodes CAVSESRAGDRGYTF.

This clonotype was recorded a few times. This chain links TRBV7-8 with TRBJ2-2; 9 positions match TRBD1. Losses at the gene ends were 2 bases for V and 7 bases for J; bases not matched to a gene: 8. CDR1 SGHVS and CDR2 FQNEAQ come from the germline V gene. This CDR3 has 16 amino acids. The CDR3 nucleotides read TGTGCCAGCAGCTTATCTACAGGGGGCATAGACGGGGAGCTGTTTTTT. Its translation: CASSLSTGGIDGELFF.

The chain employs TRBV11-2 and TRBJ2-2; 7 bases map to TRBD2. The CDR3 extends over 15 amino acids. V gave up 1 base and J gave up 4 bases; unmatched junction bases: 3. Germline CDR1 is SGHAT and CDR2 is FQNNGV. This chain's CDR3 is CASSLVGGSTGELFF. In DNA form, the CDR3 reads TGTGCCAGCAGCTTAGTGGGCGGGAGCACCGGGGAGCTGTTTTTT. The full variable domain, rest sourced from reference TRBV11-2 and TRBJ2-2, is EAGVAQSPRYKIIEKRQSVAFWCNPISGHATLYWYQQILGQGPKLLIQFQNNGVVDDSQLPKDRFSAERLKGVDSTLKIQPAKLEDSAVYLCASSLVGGSTGELFFGEGSRLTVL.

CDR3 DNA sequence: TGTGCCAGCAGCTTAACTGCCGGGGCCGAGCAGTACTTC. As protein: CASSLTAGAEQYF. The rearrangement joins TRBV7-2 to TRBJ2-7; D tentatively reads TRBD1 or TRBD2 (5 bases each). This CDR3 is built from 13 residues. The V end lost 2 bases, the J end lost 6 bases, and 11 bases lay between the germline ends. Per the germline V gene, CDR1 is SGHTA and CDR2 is FQGNSA.

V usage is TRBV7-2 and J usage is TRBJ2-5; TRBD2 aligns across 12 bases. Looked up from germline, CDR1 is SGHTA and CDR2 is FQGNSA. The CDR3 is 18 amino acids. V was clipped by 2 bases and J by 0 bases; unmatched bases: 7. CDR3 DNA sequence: TGTGCCAGCAGCTTACGGTCACTAGCGGGAGGCTACCAAGAGACCCAGTACTTC. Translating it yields CASSLRSLAGGYQETQYF. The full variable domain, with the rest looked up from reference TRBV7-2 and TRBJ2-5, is GAGVSQSPSNKVTEKGKDVELRCDPISGHTALYWYRQSLGQGLEFLIYFQGNSAPDKSGLPSDRFSAERTGGSVSTLTIQRTQQEDSAVYLCASSLRSLAGGYQETQYFGPGTRLLVL.

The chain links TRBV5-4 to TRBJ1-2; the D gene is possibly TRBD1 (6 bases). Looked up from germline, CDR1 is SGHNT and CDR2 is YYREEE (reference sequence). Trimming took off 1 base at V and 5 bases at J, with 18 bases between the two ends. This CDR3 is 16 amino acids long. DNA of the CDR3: TGTGCCAGCAGCTTGACATTGGAAGGGACACTATATGGCTACACCTTC. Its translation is CASSLTLEGTLYGYTF. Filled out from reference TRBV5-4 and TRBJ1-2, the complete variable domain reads ETGVTQSPTHLIKTRGQQVTLRCSSQSGHNTVSWYQQALGQGPQFIFQYYREEENGRGNFPPRFSGLQFPNYSSELNVNALELDDSALYLCASSLTLEGTLYGYTFGSGTRLTVV.

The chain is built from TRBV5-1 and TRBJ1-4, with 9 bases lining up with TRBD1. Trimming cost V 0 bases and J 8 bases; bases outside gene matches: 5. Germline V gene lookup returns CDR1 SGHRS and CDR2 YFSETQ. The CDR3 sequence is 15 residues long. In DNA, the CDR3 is TGCGCCAGCAGCTTGGAGGGACAGGGTGGAGAAAAACTGTTTTTT. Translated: CASSLEGQGGEKLFF.

The CDR3 here is CATSVDGDTEAFF. The CDR3 nucleotides read TGTGCCACCAGCGTCGACGGCGACACTGAAGCTTTCTTT. The chain is built from TRBV15 and TRBJ1-1; D is uncertain. Germline CDR1 is LNHNV and CDR2 is YYDKDF (reference sequence). V was shortened by 5 bases and J by 3 bases, with 10 bases between the two germline ends. The CDR3 totals 13 residues.

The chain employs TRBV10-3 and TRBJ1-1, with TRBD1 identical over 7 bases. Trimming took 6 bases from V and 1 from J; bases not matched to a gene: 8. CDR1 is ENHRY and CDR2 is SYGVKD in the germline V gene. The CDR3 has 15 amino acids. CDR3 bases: TGTGCCATCAGCGACAGGGATCAGGAGAACACTGAAGCTTTCTTT. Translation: CAISDRDQENTEAFF.

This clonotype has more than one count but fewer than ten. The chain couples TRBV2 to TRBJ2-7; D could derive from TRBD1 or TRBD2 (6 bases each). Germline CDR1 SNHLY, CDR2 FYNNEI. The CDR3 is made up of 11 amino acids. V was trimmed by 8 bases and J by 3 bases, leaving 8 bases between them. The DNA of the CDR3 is TGTGCCAGCGAGGGGGGCTACGAGCAGTACTTC. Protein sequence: CASEGGYEQYF.

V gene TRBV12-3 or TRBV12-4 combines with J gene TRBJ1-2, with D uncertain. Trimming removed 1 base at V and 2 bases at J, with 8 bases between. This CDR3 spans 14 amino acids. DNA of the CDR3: TGTGCCAGCAGTTTAGTCAGCTCGAACTATGGCTACACCTTC. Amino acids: CASSLVSSNYGYTF.

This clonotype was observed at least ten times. CDR3 nucleotides: TGTGCCAGCAGCAGTAGCGGGAGGGCCGAAGAGACCCAGTACTTC. Translated: CASSSSGRAEETQYF. The chain couples TRBV4-2 to TRBJ2-5, with 11 bases identical to TRBD2. The V segment lost 5 bases and the J segment 3 bases; nucleotides outside the gene matches: 5. Germline loops: CDR1 LGHNA, CDR2 YNFKEQ. The CDR3 sequence is 15 residues long.

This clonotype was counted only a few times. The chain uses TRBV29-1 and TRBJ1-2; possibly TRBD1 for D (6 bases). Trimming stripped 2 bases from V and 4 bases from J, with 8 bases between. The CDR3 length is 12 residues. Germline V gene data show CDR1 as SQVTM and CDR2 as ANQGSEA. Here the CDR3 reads CSVEIGGYGYTF. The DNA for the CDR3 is TGCAGCGTTGAAATAGGGGGCTATGGCTACACCTTC.

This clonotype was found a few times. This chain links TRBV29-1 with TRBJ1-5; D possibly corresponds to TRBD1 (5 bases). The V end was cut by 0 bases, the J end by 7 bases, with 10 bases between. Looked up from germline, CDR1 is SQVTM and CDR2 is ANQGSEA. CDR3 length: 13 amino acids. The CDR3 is CSVEDMEGQPQHF. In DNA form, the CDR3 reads TGCAGCGTTGAAGATATGGAGGGGCAGCCCCAGCATTTT.

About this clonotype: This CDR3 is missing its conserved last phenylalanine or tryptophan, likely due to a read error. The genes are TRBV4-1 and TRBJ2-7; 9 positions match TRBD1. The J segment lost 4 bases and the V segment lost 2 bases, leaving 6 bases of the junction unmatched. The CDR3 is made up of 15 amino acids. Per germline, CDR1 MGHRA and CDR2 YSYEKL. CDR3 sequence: CASSQSPGQGYEQYL. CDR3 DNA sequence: TGCGCCAGCAGCCAATCCCCGGGACAGGGATACGAGCAGTACCTC.

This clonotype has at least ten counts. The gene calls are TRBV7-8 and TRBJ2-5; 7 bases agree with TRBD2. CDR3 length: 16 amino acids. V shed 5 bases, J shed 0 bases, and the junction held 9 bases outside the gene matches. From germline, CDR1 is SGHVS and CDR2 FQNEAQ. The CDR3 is CASSQGVLADQETQYF. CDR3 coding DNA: TGTGCCAGCAGCCAAGGGGTGCTAGCGGACCAAGAGACCCAGTACTTC.

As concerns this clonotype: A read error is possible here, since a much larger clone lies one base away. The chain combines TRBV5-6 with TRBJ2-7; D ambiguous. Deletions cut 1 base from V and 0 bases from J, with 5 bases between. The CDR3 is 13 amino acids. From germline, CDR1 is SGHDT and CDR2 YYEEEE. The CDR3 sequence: CASSLHSSYEQYF. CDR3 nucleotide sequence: TGTGCCAGCAGCTTGCACAGCTCCTACGAGCAGTACTTC.

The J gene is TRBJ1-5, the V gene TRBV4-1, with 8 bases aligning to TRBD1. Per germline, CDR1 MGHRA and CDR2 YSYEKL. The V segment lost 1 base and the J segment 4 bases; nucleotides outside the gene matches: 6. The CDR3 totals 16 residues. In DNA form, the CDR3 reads TGCGCCAGCAGCCAAGTGAGACAGGGGCGGAATCAGCCCCAGCATTTT. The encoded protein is CASSQVRQGRNQPQHF.

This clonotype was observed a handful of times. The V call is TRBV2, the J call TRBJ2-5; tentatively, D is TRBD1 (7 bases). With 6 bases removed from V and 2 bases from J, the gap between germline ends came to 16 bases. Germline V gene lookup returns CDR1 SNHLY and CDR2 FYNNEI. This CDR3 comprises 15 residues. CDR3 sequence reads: CASSERRDSQETQYF. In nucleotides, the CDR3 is TGTGCCAGCAGCGAGCGGCGGGACAGTCAAGAGACCCAGTACTTC.

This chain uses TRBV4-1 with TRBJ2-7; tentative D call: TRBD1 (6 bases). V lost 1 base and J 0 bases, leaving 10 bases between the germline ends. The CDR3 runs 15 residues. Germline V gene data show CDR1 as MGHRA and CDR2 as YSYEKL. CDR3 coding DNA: TGCGCCAGCAGCCAAGGGACGGACAGCTCCTACGAGCAGTACTTC. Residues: CASSQGTDSSYEQYF.

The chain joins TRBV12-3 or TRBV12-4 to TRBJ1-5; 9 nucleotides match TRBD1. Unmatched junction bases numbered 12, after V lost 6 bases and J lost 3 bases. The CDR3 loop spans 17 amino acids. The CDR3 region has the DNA TGTGCCAGCAGGGGACAGGGAGGTGGGGAGTCCAATCAGCCCCAGCATTTT. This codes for CASRGQGGGESNQPQHF.